This T cell receptor beta chain was sequenced during a study of T cell responses to AZD1222 COVID-19 vaccine. This CDR3 contains 13 residues. Between the trimmed V and J ends, which lost 7 bases and 7 bases, there was a span of 16 bases. Germline loops: CDR1 MNHEY, CDR2 SVGAGI. This clone has a handful of counts. Its target is not known. The study, taken as a whole, reports: Among the donors, most were white British and more were female, and clonal diversity was possibly underestimated.

Repertoires were generated with immunoSEQ multiplex PCR, while TCRdb's copy carries only in-frame clones and drops some. The sample has roughly 120,000 clones, about four fifths seen once; the top ten hold 4% to 5%. The sequence came from an adult in good health. The starting material was peripheral blood, obtained on day 0 of AZD1222 vaccination. The rearrangement joins TRBV6-5 to TRBJ1-1; the D gene is possibly TRBD1 (5 bases). The CDR3, as DNA: TGTGCCAGCACTAATATTCAGGGAAGTGAAGCTTTCTTT. Translated, it gives CASTNIQGSEAFF.